The source of this T cell receptor (beta chain) is a study of shared clonotypes between healthy human individuals. On the study more broadly: CD4 naive and CD4 memory each took three plates per donor, while CD8 naive took two and CD8 memory one.

Worth noting for this clone: Its target is unknown.

Sequencing used immunoSEQ multiplex PCR; TCRdb keeps in-frame clones, though not all of them. The repertoire includes 2 million to 2.5 million clones, about 90% of them detected once, and approximately 0.41% sits in the top ten. Points from the study as a whole: Estimated clonotype richness was generally higher in naive than memory subsets.

The origin of this receptor is a man between 18 and 29 years old in good health. Some clones in this sample may be carry-over from other donors' samples. Sequencing was carried out using naive CD4+ T cells from PBMCs. Subset given: CD45RA+ positively selected.

The CDR3 sequence: CASSLVLGGRGEQYF. The CDR3 DNA sequence: TGTGCCAGCAGCTTAGTCCTGGGGGGCAGGGGCGAGCAGTACTTC. V usage is TRBV7-2 and J usage is TRBJ2-7; the D gene could be TRBD1 or TRBD2 (6 bases each). CDR1 and CDR2 from the germline V gene are SGHTA and FQGNSA. The CDR3 sequence is 15 residues long. The ends were cut back, 1 base at V and 6 bases at J, with 16 bases in the middle.